A single sample gave rise to the 12 T cell receptor beta chains below, sequenced in a study of cytomegalovirus exposure and HLA in healthy donors. PCR primers comprised 60 Vbeta and 13 Jbeta primers. Sequenced by immunoSEQ multiplex PCR; TCRdb stores in-frame clones only, minus some. Among more than 90,000 clones, 70% to 80% were seen once, and the ten largest hold around 16%. The sample comprised PBMCs. The receptors were sampled from a man in his fifties in good health and CMV-seropositive.

The chain joins TRBV7-2 to TRBJ1-3; D unresolved. Germline CDR1 reads SGHTA; CDR2 reads FQGNSA. CDR3 length equals 15 residues. V shed 5 bases and J shed 0 bases, with 11 bases lying between them. The CDR3 DNA sequence: TGTGCCAGCAGCCCTGGGCCGAGCTCTGGAAACACCATATATTTT. Protein product: CASSPGPSSGNTIYF.

This chain links TRBV7-9 with TRBJ2-3; TRBD2 agrees at 10 bases. The V and J ends lost 1 base and 2 bases, in that order; junction bases with no gene match: 6. Per germline, CDR1 SEHNR and CDR2 FQNEAQ (reference sequence). The CDR3 extends over 17 amino acids. The chain's CDR3 is CASSLGLAGAHTDTQYF. CDR3 DNA sequence: TGTGCCAGCAGCTTAGGGCTAGCGGGGGCCCACACAGATACGCAGTATTTT.

This clone was seen a few times. The chain carries TRBV27 and TRBJ2-5, with a weak D call TRBD2 (6 bases). Germline values: CDR1 MNHEY, CDR2 SMNVEV (reference sequence). V dropped 4 bases and J dropped 7 bases, with 13 bases sitting between them. CDR3 size: 13 residues. CDR3: CASSSRRVGTQYF. The CDR3 DNA follows: TGTGCCAGCAGTTCCCGGAGGGTGGGGACCCAGTACTTC.

The chain combines TRBV6-6 with TRBJ1-2; TRBD1 agrees at 9 bases. The CDR3 extends over 15 amino acids. CDR1 and CDR2 (germline): MNHNY, SVGAGI (reference sequence). J gave up 4 bases and V 5 bases, and 8 bases lay outside the gene matches. This chain's CDR3 is CASSQQGQGAYGYTF. CDR3 DNA: TGTGCCAGCAGTCAGCAGGGACAGGGTGCCTATGGCTACACCTTC.

V is TRBV18 and J is TRBJ2-5; TRBD1 matches 7 bases. Germline V lookup: CDR1 KGHSH, CDR2 LQKENI. The CDR3 extends over 15 amino acids. With 6 bases clipped from V and 7 bases from J, the junction kept 14 bases outside the gene matches. CDR3 amino acids: CASSPTGLREVTQYF. DNA for the CDR3: TGTGCCAGCTCGCCGACAGGGCTGAGAGAAGTGACCCAGTACTTC.

This chain links TRBV20-1 with TRBJ2-5, with TRBD2 as a possible D gene (6 bases). The germline CDR1 and CDR2 sequences are DFQATT and SNEGSKA (reference sequence). Trimming stripped 7 bases from V and 11 bases from J, with 17 bases between. This CDR3 has 11 residues. CDR3 nucleotides: TGCAGTGGAGCGGGTCTGGGGGAGCAGTACTTC. Translated, it gives CSGAGLGEQYF.

The gene calls are TRBV21-1 and TRBJ1-5; the table gives TRBD1 as D, unverified against the DNA. TRBV21-1 corresponds to a pseudogene. This CDR3 is 16 amino acids long. The DNA for the CDR3 is TGTGCCAGCCCGGGACATCTTTCTTATAGCAATCAGCCCCAGCATTTT. This gives the protein CASPGHLSYSNQPQHF.

This clone showed up just a few times. The chain is built from TRBV5-6 and TRBJ2-2, with D hard to call. The germline CDR1 and CDR2 sequences are SGHDT and YYEEEE. The germline V and J ends were trimmed by 0 bases and 2 bases, with 5 bases remaining between them. This CDR3 region has 14 residues. The CDR3 DNA is TGTGCCAGCAGCTTGGGAGTTAACACCGGGGAGCTGTTTTTT. Protein product: CASSLGVNTGELFF.

This clone has only one observation. This chain uses TRBV5-1 with TRBJ2-3; 7 bases map to TRBD1. V was clipped by 4 bases and J by 6 bases; unmatched bases: 8. Germline assignment: CDR1 SGHRS and CDR2 YFSETQ. The CDR3 contains 14 residues. CDR3 amino acids: CASSIRTDRDTQYF. For the CDR3, the DNA is TGCGCCAGCAGCATTCGGACGGACAGGGATACGCAGTATTTT.

This clone turned up a few times. The genes are TRBV9 and TRBJ2-2; D is perhaps TRBD2 (5 bases). Trimming removed 4 bases at V and 6 bases at J, with 16 bases between. Germline V gene lookup returns CDR1 SGDLS and CDR2 YYNGEE. The CDR3 contains 15 residues. CDR3 DNA: TGTGCCAGCAGCCCTAGGGAGAGGGTGGCCGGGGAGCTGTTTTTT. It is translated as CASSPRERVAGELFF.

This chain connects TRBV5-4 to TRBJ2-5; 8 bases are a match to TRBD1. The DNA end is a closer match to TRBJ2-7, so the J assignment may be wrong. This CDR3 is built from 15 residues. Per the germline V gene, CDR1 is SGHNT and CDR2 is YYREEE (reference sequence). For the CDR3, the DNA is TGTGCCAGCAGCGTGGACAGGGCGACGACCTACGAGCAGTACTTC. Encoded protein: CASSVDRATTYEQYF.

This rearrangement joins TRBV5-1 to TRBJ1-1, with D maybe TRBD1 (6 bases). The CDR3 spans 13 residues. Germline CDR1 is SGHRS and CDR2 is YFSETQ. V gave up 5 bases and J gave up 1 base, with 9 bases separating them. DNA for the CDR3: TGCGCCAGCAGGGGGACATGGAACACTGAAGCTTTCTTT. Protein: CASRGTWNTEAFF.